A single sample is the source of the 10 T cell receptor beta chains below, sequenced in a study of identifying expanded T cells in peripheral blood. The table came from immunoSEQ multiplex PCR; TCRdb's copy has only in-frame clones and leaves some out. The repertoire consists of 90,000 or so clones, with more than 75% occurring once and the leading ten covering around 17%. The material sequenced was blood. These receptors came from a person between 18 and 75 years old in good health.

This clone was seen once. This rearrangement joins TRBV11-3 to TRBJ1-1; 8 nucleotides align to TRBD1. The J segment lost 9 bases and the V segment lost 5 bases, leaving 8 bases of the junction unmatched. Germline CDR1 is SGHNT and CDR2 is YENEEA. This CDR3 is built from 13 residues. The CDR3 DNA follows: TGTGCCAGCAGCGCCCAGGGGGCTGCGCAAGCTTTCTTT. It is translated as CASSAQGAAQAFF.

This sequence joins TRBV19 and TRBJ2-2; D not certain. The CDR3 loop spans 21 amino acids. Trimming pared 0 bases from V and 1 base from J, leaving 24 bases between. From germline, CDR1 is LNHDA and CDR2 SQIVND (reference sequence). The CDR3 here is CASSIDTYTPWALGNTGELFF. The DNA of the CDR3 is TGTGCCAGTAGTATAGATACCTATACCCCCTGGGCCCTTGGGAACACCGGGGAGCTGTTTTTT.

The genes are TRBV7-2 and TRBJ2-7, with D unclear. This CDR3 spans 14 amino acids. Trimming removed 5 bases at V and 6 bases at J, with 17 bases between. The germline CDR1 and CDR2 sequences are SGHTA and FQGNSA. The CDR3 region has the DNA TGTGCCAGCAGCATATCCGGGCCGGGTCGCGAGCAGTACTTC. It is translated as CASSISGPGREQYF.

V usage is TRBV5-6 and J usage is TRBJ2-7; perhaps TRBD2 as D (7 bases). V was clipped by 2 bases and J by 0 bases, with 21 bases between them. This CDR3 spans 18 amino acids. Germline V lookup: CDR1 SGHDT, CDR2 YYEEEE. This CDR3 reads CASSLGGGARETSYEQYF. The CDR3 DNA sequence: TGTGCCAGCAGCTTAGGGGGAGGAGCGCGGGAGACCTCCTACGAGCAGTACTTC.

This chain uses TRBV9 with TRBJ2-1; 9 bases are a match to TRBD2. The germline gives CDR1 SGDLS, CDR2 YYNGEE. The CDR3 consists of 12 residues. Trimming removed 2 bases from V and 9 bases from J; junction bases left unmatched: 0. CDR3 sequence: CASSVGLAEQFF. The CDR3, as DNA: TGTGCCAGCAGCGTGGGACTAGCTGAGCAGTTCTTC.

The V gene is TRBV7-8, the J gene TRBJ2-7; 7 bases match TRBD1. The ends lost 3 bases at V and 2 bases at J; junction bases unmatched: 7. The CDR3 sequence is 15 residues long. The germline V gene has CDR1 SGHVS and CDR2 FQNEAQ. The DNA for the CDR3 is TGTGCCAGCAGCTTCCTACAGGGGATTGCCTACGAGCAGTACTTC. This gives the protein CASSFLQGIAYEQYF.

The chain joins TRBV6-5 to TRBJ1-3; D call uncertain. This CDR3 is 14 amino acids long. The V end was cut by 5 bases, the J end by 0 bases, with 8 bases between. Germline loops: CDR1 MNHEY, CDR2 SVGAGI. In DNA form, the CDR3 reads TGTGCCAGCAGTGGGTCCCGCTCTGGAAACACCATATATTTT. Amino acids: CASSGSRSGNTIYF.

The V gene is TRBV5-1, the J gene TRBJ1-2; D not certain. There are 14 residues in the CDR3. Germline loops: CDR1 SGHRS, CDR2 YFSETQ. V was clipped by 6 bases and J by 6 bases, with 18 bases between them. CDR3 coding DNA: TGCGCCAGCAACCCCATGGGCCTAACTAATGGCTACACCTTC. Translating gives CASNPMGLTNGYTF.

This chain links TRBV4-1 with TRBJ2-5; 9 bases agree with TRBD2. Germline CDR1 reads MGHRA; CDR2 reads YSYEKL. The CDR3 contains 17 residues. V was clipped by 0 bases and J by 4 bases; unmatched bases: 9. The DNA of the CDR3 is TGCGCCAGCAGCCAAGATCTGCGCGGGGGGGCCCCAGAGACCCAGTACTTC. Translated: CASSQDLRGGAPETQYF.

V and J are TRBV4-3 and TRBJ2-3, with TRBD2 identical over 9 bases. The ends lost 3 bases at V and 2 bases at J; junction bases unmatched: 9. This CDR3 contains 17 residues. Looked up from germline, CDR1 is LGHNA and CDR2 is YSLEER. The CDR3 sequence is CASSHDSAGGHTDTQYF. The DNA for the CDR3 is TGCGCCAGCAGCCATGATAGCGCGGGGGGGCACACAGATACGCAGTATTTT.